This record looks at one T cell receptor beta chain sequence and its context. Sequenced by immunoSEQ multiplex PCR; TCRdb stores in-frame clones only, minus some. The repertoire holds 240,000 or so clones, approximately 85% seen once, with roughly an eighth in the top ten. The sample is drawn from a study of blood T cell repertoires in COVID-19. For the study at large: Both acute and convalescent COVID-19 samples were obtained from the United States, Italy and Spain.

This CDR3 spans 15 amino acids. Germline-derived CDR1 and CDR2 are SGDLS and YYNGEE. Trimming at V came to 4 bases and at J to 5 bases, leaving 10 bases not matched to a gene. The receptor was derived from a woman in her sixties or seventies with active or convalescent COVID-19. Sequencing was done on a sample of peripheral blood. The chain couples TRBV9 to TRBJ2-3; 7 positions agree with TRBD1. The CDR3 DNA sequence: TGTGCCAGCAGCCCGACAGGGTTTGGGGGAGATACGCAGTATTTT. Translation gives CASSPTGFGGDTQYF.